These 4 T cell receptor beta chains were all obtained from the same sample, sequenced in a study of blood T cells in healthy people across ages. The use of a sample-barcoded 5' primer and a J-beta primer mix characterized a second PCR of about 7 to 12 cycles. Using its own MiXCR run on the 5' RACE reads, TCRdb lists one record per CDR3 protein. The sample consists of 750,000 to 1,000,000 distinct CDR3 sequences, 25% to 35% of them appearing once. The sample was also linked to a second study, of T cells of mothers and their children.

Sequencing was done on a sample of blood. These receptor sequences come from a woman aged 40 to 55 in good health.

The chain employs TRBV28 and TRBJ2-1, with D perhaps given as TRBD1 or TRBD2 (5 bases each). Trimming left V 2 bases short and J 7 bases short, with 12 bases between. Germline values: CDR1 MDHEN, CDR2 SYDVKM. CDR3 length: 14 amino acids. The CDR3 bases are TGTGCCAGCAGTTTACCGGGGCGGGCAAATGAGCAGTTCTTC. Its protein product is CASSLPGRANEQFF.

This clonotype appeared a few times. CDR3 loop: CASSFLGGGSYNEQFF. In nucleotides, the CDR3 is TGTGCCAGCAGTTTCTTAGGAGGTGGGTCCTACAATGAGCAGTTCTTC. This sequence joins TRBV28 and TRBJ2-1; possible D gene TRBD2, 5 bases. The CDR3 is 16 amino acids. Between the trimmed V and J ends, which lost 3 bases and 1 base, there was a span of 13 bases. Germline V gene data show CDR1 as MDHEN and CDR2 as SYDVKM.

The chain links TRBV4-1 to TRBJ1-5, with D unclear. This CDR3 is built from 18 residues. Trimming removed 0 bases from V and 4 bases from J, with 19 bases in between. Germline V gene lookup returns CDR1 MGHRA and CDR2 YSYEKL. CDR3 nucleotide sequence: TGCGCCAGCAGCCAAGATACCCCTCGAACCTCACTGAATCAGCCCCAGCATTTT. Translated: CASSQDTPRTSLNQPQHF.

The CDR3 protein is CASSPTRGTRLGNEQFF. DNA of the CDR3: TGTGCCAGCAGCCCAACGCGCGGGACAAGACTCGGCAATGAGCAGTTCTTC. J is TRBJ2-1 and V is TRBV7-3; the D gene could be TRBD1 or TRBD2 (6 bases each). The CDR3 loop spans 17 amino acids. Germline values: CDR1 SGHTA, CDR2 FQGTGA. Trimming removed 5 bases from V and 6 bases from J, with 23 bases in between.